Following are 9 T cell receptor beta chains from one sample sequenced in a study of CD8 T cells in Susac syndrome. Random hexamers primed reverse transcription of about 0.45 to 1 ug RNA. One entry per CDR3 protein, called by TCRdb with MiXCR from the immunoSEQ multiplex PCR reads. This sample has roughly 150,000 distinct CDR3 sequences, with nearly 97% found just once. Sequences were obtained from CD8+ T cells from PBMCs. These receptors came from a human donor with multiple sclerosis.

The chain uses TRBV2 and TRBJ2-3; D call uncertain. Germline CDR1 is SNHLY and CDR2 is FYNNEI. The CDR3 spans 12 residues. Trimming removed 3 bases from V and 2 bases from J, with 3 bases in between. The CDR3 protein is CASSEATDTQYF. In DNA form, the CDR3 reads TGTGCCAGCAGTGAGGCCACAGATACGCAGTATTTT.

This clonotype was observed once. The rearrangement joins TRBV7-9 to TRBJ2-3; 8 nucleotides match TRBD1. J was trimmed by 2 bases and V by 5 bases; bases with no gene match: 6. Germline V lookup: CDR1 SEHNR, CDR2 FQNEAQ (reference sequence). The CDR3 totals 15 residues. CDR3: CASSHGQGVTDTQYF. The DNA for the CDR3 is TGTGCCAGCAGCCATGGACAGGGCGTCACAGATACGCAGTATTTT.

The CDR3 region is CASTERGTGGIGEAFF. DNA for the CDR3: TGTGCCAGCACAGAACGGGGGACAGGGGGGATCGGTGAAGCTTTCTTT. This rearrangement joins TRBV13 to TRBJ1-1; 11 bases line up with TRBD1. This CDR3 contains 16 residues. The J segment lost 7 bases and the V segment lost 7 bases, leaving 14 bases of the junction unmatched. Looked up from germline, CDR1 is PRHDT and CDR2 is FYEKMQ (reference sequence).

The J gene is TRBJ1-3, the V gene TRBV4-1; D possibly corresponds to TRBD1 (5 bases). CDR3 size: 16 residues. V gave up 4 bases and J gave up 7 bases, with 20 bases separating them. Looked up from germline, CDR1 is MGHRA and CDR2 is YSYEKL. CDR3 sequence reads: CASSLMPRTEGNTIYF. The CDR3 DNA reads TGCGCCAGCAGCCTGATGCCTAGGACGGAGGGGAACACCATATATTTT.

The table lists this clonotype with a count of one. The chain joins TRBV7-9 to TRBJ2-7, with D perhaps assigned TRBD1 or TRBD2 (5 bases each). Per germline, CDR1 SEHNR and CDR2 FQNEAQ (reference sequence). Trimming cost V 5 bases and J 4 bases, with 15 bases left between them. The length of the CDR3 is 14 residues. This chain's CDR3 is CASSARDQGYEQYF. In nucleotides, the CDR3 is TGTGCCAGCAGCGCCCGGGACCAAGGATACGAGCAGTACTTC. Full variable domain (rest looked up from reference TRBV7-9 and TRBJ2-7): DTGVSQNPRHKITKRGQNVTFRCDPISEHNRLYWYRQTLGQGPEFLTYFQNEAQLEKSRLLSDRFSAERPKGSFSTLEIQRTEQGDSAMYLCASSARDQGYEQYFGPGTRLTVT.

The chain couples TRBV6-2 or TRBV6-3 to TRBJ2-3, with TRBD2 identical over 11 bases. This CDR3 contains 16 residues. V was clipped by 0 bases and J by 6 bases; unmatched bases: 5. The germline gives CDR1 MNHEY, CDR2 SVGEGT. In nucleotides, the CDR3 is TGTGCCAGCAGTTACTCGTTAGCGGGGGGGCTGGATACGCAGTATTTT. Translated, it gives CASSYSLAGGLDTQYF.

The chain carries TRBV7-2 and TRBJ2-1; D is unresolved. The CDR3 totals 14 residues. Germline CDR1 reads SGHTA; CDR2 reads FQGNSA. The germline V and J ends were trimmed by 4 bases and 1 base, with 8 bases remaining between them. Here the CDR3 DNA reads TGTGCCAGCAGCTCCCCCGGATCCTACAATGAGCAGTTCTTC. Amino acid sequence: CASSSPGSYNEQFF.

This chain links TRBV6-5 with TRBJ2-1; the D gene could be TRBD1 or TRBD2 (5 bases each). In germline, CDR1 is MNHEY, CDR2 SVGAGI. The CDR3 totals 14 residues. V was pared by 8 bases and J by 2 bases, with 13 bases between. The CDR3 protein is CASCPSGPYNEQFF. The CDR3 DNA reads TGTGCCAGCTGCCCATCGGGGCCCTACAATGAGCAGTTCTTC.

The CDR3 region has the DNA TGTGCCAGCCATGACAGTTATAATGAAAAACTGTTTTTT. This sequence encodes CASHDSYNEKLFF. The chain employs TRBV18 and TRBJ1-4; D perhaps matches TRBD1 (5 bases). V was shortened by 8 bases and J by 4 bases, with 11 bases between the two germline ends. The CDR3 totals 13 residues. Germline loops: CDR1 KGHSH, CDR2 LQKENI.